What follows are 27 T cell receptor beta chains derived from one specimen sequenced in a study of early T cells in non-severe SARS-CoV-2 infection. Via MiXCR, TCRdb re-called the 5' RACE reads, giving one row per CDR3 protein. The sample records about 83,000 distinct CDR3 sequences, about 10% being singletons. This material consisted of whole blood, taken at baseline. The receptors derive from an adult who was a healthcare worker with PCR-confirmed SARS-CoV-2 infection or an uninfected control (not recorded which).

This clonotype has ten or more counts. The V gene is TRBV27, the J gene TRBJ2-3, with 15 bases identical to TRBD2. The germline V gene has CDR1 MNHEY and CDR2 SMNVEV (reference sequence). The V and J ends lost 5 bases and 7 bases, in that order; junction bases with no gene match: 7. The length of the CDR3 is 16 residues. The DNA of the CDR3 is TGTGCCAGCAGTCTTCCCGGGACTAGCGGGAGGAATACGCAGTATTTT. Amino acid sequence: CASSLPGTSGRNTQYF.

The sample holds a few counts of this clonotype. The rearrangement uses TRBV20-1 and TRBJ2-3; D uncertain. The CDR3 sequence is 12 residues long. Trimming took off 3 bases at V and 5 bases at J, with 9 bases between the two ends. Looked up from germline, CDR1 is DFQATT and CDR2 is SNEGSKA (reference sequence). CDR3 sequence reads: CSARRLLDTQYF. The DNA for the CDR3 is TGCAGTGCTAGGCGACTGTTAGATACGCAGTATTTT.

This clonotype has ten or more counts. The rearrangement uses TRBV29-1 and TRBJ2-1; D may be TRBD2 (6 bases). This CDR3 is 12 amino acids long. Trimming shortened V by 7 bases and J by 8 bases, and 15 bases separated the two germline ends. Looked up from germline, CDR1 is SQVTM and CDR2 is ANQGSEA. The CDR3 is CSAATSSHEQFF. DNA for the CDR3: TGCAGCGCCGCGACTAGTTCCCATGAGCAGTTCTTC.

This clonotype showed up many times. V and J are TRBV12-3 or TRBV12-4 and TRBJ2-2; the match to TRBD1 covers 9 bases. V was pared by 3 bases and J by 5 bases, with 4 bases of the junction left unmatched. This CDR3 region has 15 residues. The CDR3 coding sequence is TGTGCCAGCAGTTTGCCGACAGGGGGGACCGGGGAGCTGTTTTTT. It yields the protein CASSLPTGGTGELFF.

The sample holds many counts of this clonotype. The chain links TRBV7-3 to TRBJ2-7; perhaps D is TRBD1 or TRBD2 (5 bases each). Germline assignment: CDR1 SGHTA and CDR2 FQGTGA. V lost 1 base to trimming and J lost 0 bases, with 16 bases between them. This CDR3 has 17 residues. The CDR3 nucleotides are TGTGCCAGCAGCTTAAGGGTCCTCCGGGACGGCTCCTACGAGCAGTACTTC. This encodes CASSLRVLRDGSYEQYF.

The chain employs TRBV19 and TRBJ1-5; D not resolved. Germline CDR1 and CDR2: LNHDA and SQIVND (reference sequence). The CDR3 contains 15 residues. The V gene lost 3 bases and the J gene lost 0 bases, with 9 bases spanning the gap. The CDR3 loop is CASSIGQASNQPQHF. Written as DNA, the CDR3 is TGTGCCAGTAGTATTGGCCAGGCTAGCAATCAGCCCCAGCATTTT. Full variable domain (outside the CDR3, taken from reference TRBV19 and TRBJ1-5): DGGITQSPKYLFRKEGQNVTLSCEQNLNHDAMYWYRQDPGQGLRLIYYSQIVNDFQKGDIAEGYSVSREKKESFPLTVTSAQKNPTAFYLCASSIGQASNQPQHFGDGTRLSIL.

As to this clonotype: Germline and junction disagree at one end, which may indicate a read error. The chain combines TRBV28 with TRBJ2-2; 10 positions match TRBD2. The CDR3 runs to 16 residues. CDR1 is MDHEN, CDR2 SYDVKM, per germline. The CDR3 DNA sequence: TGCGCCAGCAGTCCTATCCTAGCGGGAGTCCACGGGGAGCTGTTTTTT. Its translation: CASSPILAGVHGELFF.

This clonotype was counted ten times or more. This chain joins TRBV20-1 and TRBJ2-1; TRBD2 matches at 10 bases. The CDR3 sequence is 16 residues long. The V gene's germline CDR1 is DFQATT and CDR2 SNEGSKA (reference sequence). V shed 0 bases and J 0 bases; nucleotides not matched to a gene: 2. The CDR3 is CSARELAGPSYNEQFF. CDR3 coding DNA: TGCAGTGCTAGAGAACTAGCGGGACCCTCCTACAATGAGCAGTTCTTC.

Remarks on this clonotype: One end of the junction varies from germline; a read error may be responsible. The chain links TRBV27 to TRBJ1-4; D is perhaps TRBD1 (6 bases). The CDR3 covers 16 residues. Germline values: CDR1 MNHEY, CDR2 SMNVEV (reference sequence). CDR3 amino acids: CASRFSLGGRSEKLFF. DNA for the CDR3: TGTGCCAGCCGTTTTTCCTTAGGGGGGCGAAGTGAAAAACTGTTTTTT.

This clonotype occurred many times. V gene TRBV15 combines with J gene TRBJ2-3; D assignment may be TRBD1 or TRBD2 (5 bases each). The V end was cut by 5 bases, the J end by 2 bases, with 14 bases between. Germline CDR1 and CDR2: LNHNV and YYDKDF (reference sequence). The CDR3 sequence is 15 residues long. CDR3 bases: TGTGCCACCAGCGGGGGTTGGCAGCTCACAGATACGCAGTATTTT. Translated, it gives CATSGGWQLTDTQYF.

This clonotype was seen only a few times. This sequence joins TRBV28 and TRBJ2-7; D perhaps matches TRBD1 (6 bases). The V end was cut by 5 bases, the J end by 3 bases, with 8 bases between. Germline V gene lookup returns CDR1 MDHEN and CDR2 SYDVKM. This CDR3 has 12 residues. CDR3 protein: CASSQGNYEQYF. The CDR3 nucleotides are TGTGCCAGCAGTCAGGGGAACTACGAGCAGTACTTC.

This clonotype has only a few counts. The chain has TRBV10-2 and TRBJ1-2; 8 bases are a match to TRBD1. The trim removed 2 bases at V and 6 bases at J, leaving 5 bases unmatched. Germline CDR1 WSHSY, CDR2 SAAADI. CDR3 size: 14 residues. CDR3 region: CASSETTGGNGYTF. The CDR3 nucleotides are TGCGCCAGCAGTGAGACTACAGGGGGTAATGGCTACACCTTC.

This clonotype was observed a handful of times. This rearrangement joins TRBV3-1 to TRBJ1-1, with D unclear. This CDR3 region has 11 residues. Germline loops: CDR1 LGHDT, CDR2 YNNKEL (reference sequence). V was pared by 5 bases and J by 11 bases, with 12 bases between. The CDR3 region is CASSNRGRAFF. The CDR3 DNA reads TGTGCCAGCAGCAACAGAGGGAGGGCTTTCTTT.

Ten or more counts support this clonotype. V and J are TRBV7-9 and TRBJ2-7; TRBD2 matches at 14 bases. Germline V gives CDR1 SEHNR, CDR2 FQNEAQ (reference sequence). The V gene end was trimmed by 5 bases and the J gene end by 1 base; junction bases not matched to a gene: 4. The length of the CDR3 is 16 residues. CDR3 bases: TGTGCCAGCAGCGGGGGACTAGCGGGAGAATCCTACGAGCAGTACTTC. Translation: CASSGGLAGESYEQYF.

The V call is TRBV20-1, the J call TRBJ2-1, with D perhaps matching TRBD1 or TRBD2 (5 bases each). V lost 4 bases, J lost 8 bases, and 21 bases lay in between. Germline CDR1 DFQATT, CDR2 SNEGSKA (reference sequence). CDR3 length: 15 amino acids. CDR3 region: CSAKLGRLETDEQFF. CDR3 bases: TGCAGTGCTAAATTGGGACGGCTGGAGACCGATGAGCAGTTCTTC.

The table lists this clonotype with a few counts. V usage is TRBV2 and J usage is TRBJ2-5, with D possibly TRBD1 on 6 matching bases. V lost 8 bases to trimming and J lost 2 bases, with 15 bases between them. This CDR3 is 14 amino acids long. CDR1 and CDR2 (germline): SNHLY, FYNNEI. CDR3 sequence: CASWGLNRQETQYF. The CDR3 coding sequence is TGTGCCAGCTGGGGGCTGAATAGACAAGAGACCCAGTACTTC.

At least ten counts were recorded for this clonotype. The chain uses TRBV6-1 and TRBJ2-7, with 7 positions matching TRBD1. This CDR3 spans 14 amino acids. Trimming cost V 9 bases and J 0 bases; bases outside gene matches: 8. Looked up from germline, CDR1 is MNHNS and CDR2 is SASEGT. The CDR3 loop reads CASLAGTASYEQYF. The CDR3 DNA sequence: TGTGCCAGTCTCGCCGGGACAGCCTCCTACGAGCAGTACTTC.

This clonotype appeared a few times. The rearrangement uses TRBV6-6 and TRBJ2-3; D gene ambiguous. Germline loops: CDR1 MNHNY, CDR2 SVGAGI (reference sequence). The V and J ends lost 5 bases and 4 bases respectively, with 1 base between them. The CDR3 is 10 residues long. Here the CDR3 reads CASSADTQYF. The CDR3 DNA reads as TGTGCCAGCAGTGCAGATACGCAGTATTTT.

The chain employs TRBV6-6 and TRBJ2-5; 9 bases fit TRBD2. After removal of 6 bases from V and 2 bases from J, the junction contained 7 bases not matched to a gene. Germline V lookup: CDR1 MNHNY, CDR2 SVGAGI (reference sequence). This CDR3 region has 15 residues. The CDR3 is CASRPVSGSQETQYF. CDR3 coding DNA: TGTGCCAGCAGACCCGTTAGCGGGAGTCAAGAGACCCAGTACTTC.

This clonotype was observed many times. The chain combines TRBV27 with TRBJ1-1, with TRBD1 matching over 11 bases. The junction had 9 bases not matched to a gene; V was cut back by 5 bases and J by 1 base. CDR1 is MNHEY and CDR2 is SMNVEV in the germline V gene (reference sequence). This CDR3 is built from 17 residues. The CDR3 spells CASSSTWDRGTNTEAFF. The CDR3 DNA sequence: TGTGCCAGCAGTAGCACATGGGACAGGGGGACGAACACTGAAGCTTTCTTT.

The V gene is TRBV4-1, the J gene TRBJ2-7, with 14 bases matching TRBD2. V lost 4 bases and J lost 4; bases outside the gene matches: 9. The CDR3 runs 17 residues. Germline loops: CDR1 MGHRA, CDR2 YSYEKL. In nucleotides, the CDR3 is TGCGCCAGCAGCCCGGGACTAGCGGGAGAGGCCCGGTACGAGCAGTACTTC. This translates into CASSPGLAGEARYEQYF.

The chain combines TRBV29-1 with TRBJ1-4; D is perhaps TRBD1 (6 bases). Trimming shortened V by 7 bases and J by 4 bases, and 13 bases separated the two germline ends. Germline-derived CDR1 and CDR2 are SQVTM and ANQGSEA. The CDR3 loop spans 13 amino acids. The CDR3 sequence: CSAAYRVNEKLFF. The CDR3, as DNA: TGCAGCGCCGCTTACAGGGTTAATGAAAAACTGTTTTTT.

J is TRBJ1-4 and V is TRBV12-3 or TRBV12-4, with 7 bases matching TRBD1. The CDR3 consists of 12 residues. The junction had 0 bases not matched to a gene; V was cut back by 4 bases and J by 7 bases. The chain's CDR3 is CASSWTGEKLFF. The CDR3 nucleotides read TGTGCCAGCAGTTGGACAGGTGAAAAACTGTTTTTT.

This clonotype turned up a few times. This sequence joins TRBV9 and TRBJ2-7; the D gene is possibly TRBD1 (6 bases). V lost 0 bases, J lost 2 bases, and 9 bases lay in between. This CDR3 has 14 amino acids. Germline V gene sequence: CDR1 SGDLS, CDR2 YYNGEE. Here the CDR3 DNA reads TGTGCCAGCAGCGTAGGAGGACAGCCCTACGAGCAGTACTTC. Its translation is CASSVGGQPYEQYF. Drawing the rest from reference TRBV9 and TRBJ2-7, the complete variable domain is DSGVTQTPKHLITATGQRVTLRCSPRSGDLSVYWYQQSLDQGLQFLIQYYNGEERAKGNILERFSAQQFPDLHSELNLSSLELGDSALYFCASSVGGQPYEQYFGPGTRLTVT.

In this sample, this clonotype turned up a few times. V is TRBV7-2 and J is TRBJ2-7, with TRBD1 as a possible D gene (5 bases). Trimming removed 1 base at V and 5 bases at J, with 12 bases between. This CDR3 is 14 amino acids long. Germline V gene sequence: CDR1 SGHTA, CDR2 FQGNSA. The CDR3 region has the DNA TGTGCCAGCAGCTTAGTACCAGGGTCCCACGAGCAGTACTTC. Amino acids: CASSLVPGSHEQYF.

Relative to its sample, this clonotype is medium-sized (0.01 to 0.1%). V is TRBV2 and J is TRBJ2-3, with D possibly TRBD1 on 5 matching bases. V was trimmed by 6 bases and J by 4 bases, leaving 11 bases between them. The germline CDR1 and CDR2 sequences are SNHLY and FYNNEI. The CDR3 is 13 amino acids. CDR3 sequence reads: CASRQGYADTQYF. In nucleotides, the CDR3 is TGTGCCAGCAGGCAGGGCTACGCAGATACGCAGTATTTT.

The CDR3 nucleotides are TGCGCCAGCAGCTTGGATAGCGGGAGTTACAATGAGCAGTTCTTC. As protein: CASSLDSGSYNEQFF. The chain links TRBV5-1 to TRBJ2-1; 9 positions match TRBD2. The junction had 2 bases not matched to a gene; V was cut back by 0 bases and J by 4 bases. This CDR3 comprises 15 residues. CDR1 is SGHRS and CDR2 is YFSETQ in the germline V gene. Based on the CDR3 plus reference TRBV5-1 and TRBJ2-1, the full variable domain is KAGVTQTPRYLIKTRGQQVTLSCSPISGHRSVSWYQQTPGQGLQFLFEYFSETQRNKGNFPGRFSGRQFSNSRSEMNVSTLELGDSALYLCASSLDSGSYNEQFFGPGTRLTVL.